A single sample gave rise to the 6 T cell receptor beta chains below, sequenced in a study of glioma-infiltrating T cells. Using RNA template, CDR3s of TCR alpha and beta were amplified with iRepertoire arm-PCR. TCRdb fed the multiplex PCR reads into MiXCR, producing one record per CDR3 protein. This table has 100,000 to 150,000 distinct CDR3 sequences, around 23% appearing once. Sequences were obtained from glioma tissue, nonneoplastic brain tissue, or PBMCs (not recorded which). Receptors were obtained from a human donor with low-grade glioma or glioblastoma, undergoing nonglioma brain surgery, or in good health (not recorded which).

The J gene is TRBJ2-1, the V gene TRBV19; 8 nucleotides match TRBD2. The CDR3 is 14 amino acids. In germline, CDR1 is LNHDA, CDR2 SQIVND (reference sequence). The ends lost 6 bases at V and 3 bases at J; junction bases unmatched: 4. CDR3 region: CASSERGSYNEQFF. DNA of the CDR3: TGTGCCAGTAGCGAGCGGGGGAGCTACAATGAGCAGTTCTTC.

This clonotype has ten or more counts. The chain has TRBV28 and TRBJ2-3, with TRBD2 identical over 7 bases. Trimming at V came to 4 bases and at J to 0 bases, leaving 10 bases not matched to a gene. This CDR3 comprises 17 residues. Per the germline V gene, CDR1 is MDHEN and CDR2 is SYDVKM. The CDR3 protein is CASSSPADGRSTDTQYF. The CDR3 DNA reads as TGTGCCAGCAGTTCCCCCGCAGACGGGAGGAGCACAGATACGCAGTATTTT. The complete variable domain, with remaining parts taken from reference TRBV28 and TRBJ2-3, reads DVKVTQSSRYLVKRTGEKVFLECVQDMDHENMFWYRQDPGLGLRLIYFSYDVKMKEKGDIPEGYSVSREKKERFSLILESASTNQTSMYLCASSSPADGRSTDTQYFGPGTRLTVL.

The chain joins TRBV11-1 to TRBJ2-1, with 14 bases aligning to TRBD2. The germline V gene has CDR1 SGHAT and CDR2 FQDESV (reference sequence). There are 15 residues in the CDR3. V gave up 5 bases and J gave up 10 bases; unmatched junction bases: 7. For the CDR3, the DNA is TGTGCCAGCAGCGACCGGACTAGCGGGAGGAGCGAGCAGTTCTTC. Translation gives CASSDRTSGRSEQFF.

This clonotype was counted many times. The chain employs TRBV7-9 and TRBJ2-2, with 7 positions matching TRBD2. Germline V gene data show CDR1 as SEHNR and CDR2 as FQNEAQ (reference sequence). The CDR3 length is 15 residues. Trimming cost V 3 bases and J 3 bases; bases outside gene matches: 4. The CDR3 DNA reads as TGTGCCAGCAGCTTCCTAGCGGCAGACACCGGGGAGCTGTTTTTT. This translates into CASSFLAADTGELFF.

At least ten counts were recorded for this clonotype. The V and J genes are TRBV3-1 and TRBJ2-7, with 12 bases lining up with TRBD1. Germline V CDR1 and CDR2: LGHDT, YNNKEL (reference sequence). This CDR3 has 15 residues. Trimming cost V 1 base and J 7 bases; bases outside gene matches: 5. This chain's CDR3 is CASSQAGTGGNEQYF. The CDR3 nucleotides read TGTGCCAGCAGCCAAGCCGGGACAGGGGGCAATGAGCAGTACTTC.

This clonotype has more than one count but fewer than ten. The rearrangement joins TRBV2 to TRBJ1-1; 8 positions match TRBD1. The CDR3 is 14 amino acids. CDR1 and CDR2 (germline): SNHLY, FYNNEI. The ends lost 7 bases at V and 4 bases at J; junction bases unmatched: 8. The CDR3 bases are TGTGCCAGCAACCCACAGGGGGTGGGCACTGAAGCTTTCTTT. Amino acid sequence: CASNPQGVGTEAFF.